The rows below give T cell receptor beta chains drawn from one sample of a study of cytomegalovirus exposure and HLA in healthy donors. The assay was immunoSEQ multiplex PCR, and TCRdb's table has in-frame clones only and misses some. The specimen's table records approximately 70,000 clones. Material for sequencing was PBMCs. The receptor set was obtained from a middle-aged woman in good health and CMV-seropositive. Both conserved end residues are part of each CDR3. D genes are given only for firm matches.

D: NA; V: TRBV27; J: TRBJ2-3; CDR3: CASSFQPPIAADTQYF; DNA: TGTGCCAGCAGTTTCCAACCCCCTATAGCGGCCGATACGCAGTATTTT
D: NA; V: TRBV6-5; J: TRBJ1-5; CDR3: CASSYSWQGGQPQHF; DNA: TGTGCCAGCAGTTACTCGTGGCAGGGAGGACAGCCCCAGCATTTT
D: NA; V: TRBV19; J: TRBJ2-5; CDR3: CASNRANQETQYF; DNA: TGTGCCAGTAACAGGGCGAACCAAGAGACCCAGTACTTC
D: TRBD1; V: TRBV27; J: TRBJ1-5; CDR3: CASSLSQGGNQPQHF; DNA: TGTGCCAGCAGTTTATCGCAGGGGGGCAATCAGCCCCAGCATTTT
D: TRBD2; V: TRBV5-1; J: TRBJ2-1; CDR3: CASSLDAAGGAEQFF; DNA: TGCGCCAGCAGCTTGGACGCAGCGGGAGGGGCTGAGCAGTTCTTC
D: TRBD2; V: TRBV11-3; J: TRBJ2-1; CDR3: CASSGWTRLGNEQFF; DNA: TGTGCCAGCAGTGGGTGGACTAGGTTAGGCAATGAGCAGTTCTTC
D: NA; V: TRBV5-1; J: TRBJ2-2; CDR3: CAGRRGPQDTGELFF; DNA: TGCGCCGGACGGAGGGGGCCCCAGGACACCGGGGAGCTGTTTTTT
D: TRBD2; V: TRBV7-6; J: TRBJ2-2; CDR3: CASRGLAENTGELFF; DNA: TGTGCCAGCAGAGGGCTAGCGGAGAACACCGGGGAGCTGTTTTTT
D: TRBD1; V: TRBV19; J: TRBJ1-2; CDR3: CASTHGQQGVDGYTF; DNA: TGTGCCAGTACCCATGGCCAGCAGGGGGTTGATGGCTACACCTTC
D: NA; V: TRBV6-1; J: TRBJ1-2; CDR3: CASSENGGVYGYTF; DNA: TGTGCCAGCAGTGAAAATGGGGGGGTCTATGGCTACACCTTC
D: NA; V: TRBV9; J: TRBJ1-1; CDR3: CASSVGSGLNTEAFF; DNA: TGTGCCAGCAGCGTAGGTTCAGGTTTGAACACTGAAGCTTTCTTT
D: TRBD1; V: TRBV2; J: TRBJ1-1; CDR3: CASSIWTGNTEAFF; DNA: TGTGCCAGCAGTATATGGACAGGGAACACTGAAGCTTTCTTT
D: NA; V: TRBV4-3; J: TRBJ1-3; CDR3: CASSYDSILGRQDSGNTIYF; DNA: TGCGCCAGCAGCTACGACTCCATATTAGGCCGCCAAGACTCTGGAAACACCATATATTTT
D: TRBD2; V: TRBV2; J: TRBJ2-5; CDR3: CASGTSMTETQYF; DNA: TGTGCCAGCGGGACTAGCATGACGGAGACCCAGTACTTC
D: NA; V: TRBV30; J: TRBJ1-5; CDR3: CAWNRDYQPQHF; DNA: TGTGCCTGGAACAGGGATTATCAGCCCCAGCATTTT
D: NA; V: TRBV4-1; J: TRBJ1-5; CDR3: CASSQGTEQHF; DNA: TGCGCCAGCAGCCAAGGGACAGAGCAGCATTTT
D: TRBD1; V: TRBV2; J: TRBJ1-1; CDR3: CASSVDRVNTEAFF; DNA: TGTGCCAGCAGTGTAGACAGGGTGAACACTGAAGCTTTCTTT
D: TRBD2; V: TRBV29-1; J: TRBJ2-1; CDR3: CSTKERELYNEQFF; DNA: TGCAGCACAAAAGAGCGGGAGCTGTACAATGAGCAGTTCTTC
D: TRBD2; V: TRBV5-4; J: TRBJ2-7; CDR3: CASSGGLAGKRYEQYF; DNA: TGTGCCAGCAGCGGGGGGCTAGCGGGAAAAAGGTACGAGCAGTACTTC
D: NA; V: TRBV28; J: TRBJ2-3; CDR3: CASSLDSFTDTQYF; DNA: TGTGCCAGCAGTTTGGACTCATTCACAGATACGCAGTATTTT
D: NA; V: TRBV25-1; J: TRBJ2-5; CDR3: CASSRAQGETQYF; DNA: TGTGCCAGCAGCAGGGCACAGGGAGAGACCCAGTACTTC
D: NA; V: TRBV9; J: TRBJ2-5; CDR3: CASSPDGYEEFLLETQYF; DNA: TGTGCCAGCAGCCCTGACGGGTACGAAGAATTTTTGCTGGAGACCCAGTACTTC
D: TRBD2; V: TRBV28; J: TRBJ2-7; CDR3: CTTGRGTYEQYF; DNA: TGTACCACGGGGCGGGGGACCTACGAGCAGTACTTC
D: NA; V: TRBV7-6; J: TRBJ2-3; CDR3: CASSLAGEYYSTDTQYF; DNA: TGTGCCAGCAGCTTAGCTGGCGAATACTATAGCACAGATACGCAGTATTTT
D: NA; V: TRBV9; J: TRBJ1-1; CDR3: CASSFRVNTEAFF; DNA: TGTGCCAGCAGCTTCCGAGTTAACACTGAAGCTTTCTTT
D: NA; V: TRBV28; J: TRBJ1-5; CDR3: CASSDGGFRQPQHF; DNA: TGTGCCAGCAGCGATGGGGGGTTCAGGCAGCCCCAGCATTTT
D: NA; V: TRBV10-3; J: TRBJ2-5; CDR3: CAIRRDQETQYF; DNA: TGTGCCATCAGGCGGGACCAAGAGACCCAGTACTTC
D: NA; V: TRBV29-1; J: TRBJ1-1; CDR3: CSVRLTGFDAEAFF; DNA: TGCAGCGTTCGATTGACGGGTTTTGACGCTGAAGCTTTCTTT
D: NA; V: TRBV18; J: TRBJ1-5; CDR3: CASSPQASGQDQPQHF; DNA: TGTGCCAGCTCACCACAGGCGTCAGGGCAGGATCAGCCCCAGCATTTT
D: NA; V: TRBV10-3; J: TRBJ1-3; CDR3: CAITPGRFWGGNTIYF; DNA: TGTGCCATCACCCCGGGGAGGTTCTGGGGAGGAAACACCATATATTTT
D: NA; V: TRBV6-1; J: TRBJ2-3; CDR3: CASSASPSPDTQYF; DNA: TGTGCCAGCAGTGCCTCCCCTAGCCCAGATACGCAGTATTTT
D: NA; V: TRBV30; J: TRBJ1-3; CDR3: CAWRYGTIISGNTIYF; DNA: TGTGCCTGGAGGTACGGGACAATAATCTCTGGAAACACCATATATTTT
D: NA; V: TRBV28; J: TRBJ2-3; CDR3: CASSLMAGGADTQYF; DNA: TGTGCCAGCAGTTTGATGGCGGGTGGAGCAGATACGCAGTATTTT
D: NA; V: TRBV4-3; J: TRBJ1-6; CDR3: CASSQDKRSDSPLHF; DNA: TGCGCCAGCAGCCAAGATAAGAGGTCGGATTCACCCCTCCACTTT
D: TRBD2; V: TRBV7-9; J: TRBJ2-1; CDR3: CASSSPEIAGYNEQFF; DNA: TGTGCCAGCAGCTCACCCGAAATAGCGGGTTACAATGAGCAGTTCTTC
D: NA; V: TRBV27; J: TRBJ1-2; CDR3: CASGYLGIRGYGYTF; DNA: TGTGCCAGCGGATATCTTGGAATAAGGGGCTATGGCTACACCTTC
D: NA; V: TRBV7-9; J: TRBJ2-3; CDR3: CASSLNSWGADTQYF; DNA: TGTGCCAGCAGCTTGAACTCTTGGGGAGCAGATACGCAGTATTTT
D: TRBD1; V: TRBV6-5; J: TRBJ1-5; CDR3: CASSYSGQYQHF; DNA: TGTGCCAGCAGTTACTCGGGACAGTACCAGCATTTT
D: NA; V: TRBV6-6; J: TRBJ2-7; CDR3: CASSYSAGATVGEQYF; DNA: TGTGCCAGCAGTTACTCGGCAGGGGCCACCGTGGGGGAGCAGTACTTC
D: NA; V: TRBV28; J: TRBJ1-3; CDR3: CAGSPGGVNTIYF; DNA: TGTGCCGGCAGTCCTGGAGGTGTAAACACCATATATTTT